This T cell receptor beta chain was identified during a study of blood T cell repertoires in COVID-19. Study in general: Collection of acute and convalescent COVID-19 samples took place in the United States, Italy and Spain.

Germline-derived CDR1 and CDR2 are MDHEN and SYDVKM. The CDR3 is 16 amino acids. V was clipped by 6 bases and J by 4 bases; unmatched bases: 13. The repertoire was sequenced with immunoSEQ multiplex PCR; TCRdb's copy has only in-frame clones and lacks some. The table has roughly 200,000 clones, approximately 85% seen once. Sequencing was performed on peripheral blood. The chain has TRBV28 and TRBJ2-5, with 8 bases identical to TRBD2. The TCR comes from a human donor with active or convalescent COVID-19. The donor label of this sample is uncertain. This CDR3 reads CASRETGGPFRETQYF. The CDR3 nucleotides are TGTGCCAGCAGGGAAACGGGGGGGCCGTTCAGAGAGACCCAGTACTTC.